This passage covers 27 T cell receptor beta chains from one sample sequenced in a study of regulatory T cells in long-lasting Graves disease. Time point in this sample: persistent/refractory GD, antithyroid drugs over 5 years with positive TRAb. RNA extracted from PBMCs served as the sequencing template. To make TCR beta libraries, researchers used iRepertoire HTBI primers and Arm-PCR of CDR3 regions. From the multiplex PCR reads, TCRdb called clonotypes with MiXCR, one entry per CDR3 protein. This sample has hundreds of thousands of distinct CDR3 sequences, with approximately 22% found just once. The sequencing used peripheral blood mononuclear cells (PBMCs), collected when the disease was refractory, from a patient treated with antithyroid drugs. All receptors derive from a female donor with Graves disease.

This clonotype occurred a few times. The V call is TRBV7-2, the J call TRBJ2-7, with D perhaps TRBD1 (6 bases). Germline V gene sequence: CDR1 SGHTA, CDR2 FQGNSA. The CDR3 has 14 amino acids. The germline V and J ends were trimmed by 3 bases and 7 bases, with 16 bases remaining between them. In nucleotides, the CDR3 is TGTGCCAGCAGCTTGGATTGGGCGAGGGGGGAGCAGTACTTC. Its protein is CASSLDWARGEQYF.

This clonotype was counted many times. CDR3 sequence reads: CASSQKGGDYGYTF. The DNA of the CDR3 is TGTGCCAGCTCCCAAAAGGGGGGGGACTATGGCTACACCTTC. The genes are TRBV2 and TRBJ1-2, with D possibly matching TRBD1 (6 bases). CDR3 length: 14 amino acids. V was shortened by 8 bases and J by 3 bases, with 16 bases between the two germline ends. CDR1 and CDR2 (germline): SNHLY, FYNNEI.

The chain carries TRBV20-1 and TRBJ2-7; no reliable D call. From germline, CDR1 is DFQATT and CDR2 SNEGSKA (reference sequence). Trimming removed 3 bases from V and 2 bases from J, with 8 bases in between. The CDR3 is 12 residues long. The CDR3 sequence is CSARSQTYEQYF. CDR3 bases: TGCAGTGCTAGGAGTCAGACCTACGAGCAGTACTTC.

This clonotype has more than one count but fewer than ten. The chain uses TRBV28 and TRBJ2-1; the D gene could be TRBD1 or TRBD2 (6 bases each). This CDR3 region has 16 residues. Trimming removed 3 bases from V and 3 bases from J, with 15 bases in between. Germline V CDR1 and CDR2: MDHEN, SYDVKM. The CDR3 coding sequence is TGTGCCAGCAGTTTTGTCGGGGGCCCGGTCTACAATGAGCAGTTCTTC. Its translation: CASSFVGGPVYNEQFF.

The table lists this clonotype with many counts. Compared with germline, one end of the junction differs, possibly owing to a read error. The chain is built from TRBV5-1 and TRBJ2-2, with D uncertain. This CDR3 spans 14 amino acids. Germline assignment: CDR1 SGHRS and CDR2 YFSETQ. Here the CDR3 reads CASSLAANTGELFF. The CDR3 DNA follows: TGTGCCAGCAGCTTGGCAGCGAACACCGGGGAGCTGTTTTTT.

The chain joins TRBV20-1 to TRBJ2-1; 8 nucleotides agree with TRBD1. Trimming at V came to 5 bases and at J to 5 bases, leaving 8 bases not matched to a gene. The CDR3 runs to 14 residues. The germline gives CDR1 DFQATT, CDR2 SNEGSKA (reference sequence). The chain's CDR3 is CSAPRDRQHNEQFF. Written as DNA, the CDR3 is TGCAGTGCTCCCCGGGACAGGCAACACAATGAGCAGTTCTTC.

This clonotype has a count of ten or more. This chain connects TRBV27 to TRBJ2-6; 8 nucleotides align to TRBD1. There are 18 residues in the CDR3. V lost 3 bases to trimming and J lost 1 base; unmatched junction nucleotides: 8. The V gene's germline CDR1 is MNHEY and CDR2 SMNVEV (reference sequence). The CDR3 reads CASSFSRTGLSGANVLTF. The CDR3 region has the DNA TGTGCCAGCAGTTTTTCAAGGACAGGGTTATCTGGGGCCAACGTCCTGACTTTC. The variable domain in full, with the rest retrieved from reference TRBV27 and TRBJ2-6, is EAQVTQNPRYLITVTGKKLTVTCSQNMNHEYMSWYRQDPGLGLRQIYYSMNVEVTDKGDVPEGYKVSRKEKRNFPLILESPSPNQTSLYFCASSFSRTGLSGANVLTFGAGSRLTVL.

The chain is built from TRBV20-1 and TRBJ1-1; a weak D match, TRBD1 (5 bases). V dropped 3 bases and J dropped 5 bases, with 13 bases sitting between them. This CDR3 is 13 amino acids long. In germline, CDR1 is DFQATT, CDR2 SNEGSKA (reference sequence). CDR3 in DNA: TGCAGTGCTAGTTGGGCAGGGAGGACTGAAGCTTTCTTT. Its translation is CSASWAGRTEAFF.

Comments on this clonotype: A read error may be the cause here, since a much bigger clone is one base away. The rearrangement links TRBV15 to TRBJ2-5, with D possibly being TRBD2 (6 bases). Gene TRBJ2-7 matches the end of the DNA better, so the J call may be wrong. CDR1 and CDR2 (germline): LNHNV, YYDKDF (reference sequence). The CDR3 runs 16 residues. CDR3 nucleotide sequence: TGTGCCACCAGCAGAGTGTATGCGGCGGGAATCGACGAGCAGTACTTC. This translates into CATSRVYAAGIDEQYF.

This chain joins TRBV5-1 and TRBJ2-3, with 7 bases matching TRBD2. After removal of 7 bases from V and 2 bases from J, the junction contained 10 bases not matched to a gene. Germline CDR1 reads SGHRS; CDR2 reads YFSETQ. The CDR3 contains 15 residues. CDR3 coding DNA: TGCGCCAGCTCTCCGGGGGGAGGACACACAGATACGCAGTATTTT. Translation: CASSPGGGHTDTQYF.

In regard to this clonotype: One base away lies a much larger clone, so this may be a sequencing read error. This chain uses TRBV12-3 or TRBV12-4 with TRBJ2-6; perhaps TRBD1 as D (5 bases). The length of the CDR3 is 14 residues. This CDR3 is CASSLFSGANVPTF. The CDR3 DNA sequence: TGTGCCAGCAGTTTGTTCTCTGGGGCCAACGTCCCGACTTTC.

V and J are TRBV30 and TRBJ1-2, with D tentatively TRBD1 (5 bases). Germline V gene lookup returns CDR1 GTSNPN and CDR2 SVGIG (reference sequence). The CDR3 totals 14 residues. V lost 7 bases to trimming and J lost 2 bases, with 17 bases between them. The CDR3 sequence: CAFSMTAKNYGYTF. The CDR3 bases are TGTGCCTTCTCAATGACAGCCAAGAACTATGGCTACACCTTC. The complete variable domain, with remaining parts taken from reference TRBV30 and TRBJ1-2, reads SQTIHQWPATLVQPVGSPLSLECTVEGTSNPNLYWYRQAAGRGLQLLFYSVGIGQISSEVPQNLSASRPQDRQFILSSKKLLLSDSGFYLCAFSMTAKNYGYTFGSGTRLTVV.

This clonotype was recorded a few times. The chain combines TRBV3-1 with TRBJ2-7; no clear D. The V end was cut by 0 bases, the J end by 0 bases, with 9 bases between. Germline V lookup: CDR1 LGHDT, CDR2 YNNKEL (reference sequence). The CDR3 totals 15 residues. CDR3 DNA sequence: TGTGCCAGCAGCCAAGACTACCTAGACTCCTACGAGCAGTACTTC. Residues: CASSQDYLDSYEQYF.

This clonotype was picked up many times. CDR3 sequence reads: CATSDVVGQGGSQETQYF. CDR3 sequence (DNA): TGTGCCACCAGTGATGTTGTTGGGCAGGGGGGATCCCAAGAGACCCAGTACTTC. The V call is TRBV24-1, the J call TRBJ2-5; perhaps TRBD1 as D (7 bases). The CDR3 loop spans 18 amino acids. V was shortened by 3 bases and J by 1 base, with 20 bases between the two germline ends. The germline CDR1 and CDR2 sequences are KGHDR and SFDVKD.

This clonotype has a single count. The chain carries TRBV7-2 and TRBJ1-4; 11 bases line up with TRBD1. CDR3 size: 15 residues. In germline, CDR1 is SGHTA, CDR2 FQGNSA. The junction had 4 bases not matched to a gene; V was cut back by 3 bases and J by 7 bases. CDR3 region: CASSFAGQGVEKLFF. CDR3 bases: TGTGCCAGCAGCTTTGCGGGACAGGGGGTTGAAAAACTGTTTTTT.

Remarks on this clonotype: Given a much more abundant clone one base away, this may be a read error. V and J are TRBV2 and TRBJ2-7, with D possibly being TRBD2 (5 bases). Germline values: CDR1 SNHLY, CDR2 FYNNEI. The ends were cut back, 11 bases at V and 6 bases at J, with 17 bases in the middle. The CDR3 runs to 12 residues. DNA for the CDR3: TGTGCCGGCACCCGGCGGAGGCCCGAGCAGTACTTC. Protein product: CAGTRRRPEQYF.

This chain's CDR3 is CASSFGQTRRGDTQYF. For the CDR3, the DNA is TGTGCCAGCAGTTTCGGACAGACCCGGCGGGGGGATACGCAGTATTTT. V is TRBV6-5 and J is TRBJ2-3; D may be TRBD2 (7 bases). CDR3 length: 16 amino acids. Per germline, CDR1 MNHEY and CDR2 SVGAGI. V was cut by 4 bases and J by 6 bases, with 20 bases left in between.

This clonotype was observed many times. The V gene is TRBV28, the J gene TRBJ2-2, with 9 bases matching TRBD1. J lost 1 base, V lost 5 bases, and 11 bases had no gene match. The CDR3 has 18 residues. CDR1 is MDHEN, CDR2 SYDVKM, per germline. DNA for the CDR3: TGTGCCAGCAGTCCCGCACAGGGGGCATCGGAGAACACCGGGGAGCTGTTTTTT. This codes for CASSPAQGASENTGELFF.

This clonotype appeared many times. V gene TRBV12-3 or TRBV12-4 combines with J gene TRBJ1-5; a weak D match, TRBD1 (5 bases). This CDR3 comprises 17 residues. V gave up 6 bases and J gave up 3 bases, with 21 bases separating them. CDR3 region: CASSPFRAQEYNQPQHF. CDR3 nucleotides: TGTGCCAGCAGCCCCTTTAGGGCACAGGAGTACAATCAGCCCCAGCATTTT.

The sample holds many counts of this clonotype. The chain couples TRBV28 to TRBJ2-5; the D gene is possibly TRBD2 (6 bases). This CDR3 contains 14 residues. Germline V gives CDR1 MDHEN, CDR2 SYDVKM. V lost 7 bases and J 5 bases, leaving 17 bases between the germline ends. CDR3 sequence reads: CASKPGGSSETQYF. The CDR3 region has the DNA TGTGCCAGCAAGCCAGGAGGGAGTTCTGAGACCCAGTACTTC.

This clonotype was counted many times. This rearrangement joins TRBV12-3 or TRBV12-4 to TRBJ2-5, with 7 bases identical to TRBD1. The CDR3 covers 15 residues. Germline trimming cut 5 bases from V and 4 bases from J; bases unmatched to any gene: 10. CDR3 sequence (DNA): TGTGCCAGCAGTCAAACACAGGGGAAGGGAGAGACCCAGTACTTC. Its translation: CASSQTQGKGETQYF.

A few counts support this clonotype. The chain employs TRBV6-1 and TRBJ2-6; 11 nucleotides match TRBD2. The V gene end was trimmed by 6 bases and the J gene end by 0 bases; junction bases not matched to a gene: 7. The CDR3 length is 18 residues. Germline lookup yields CDR1 MNHNS and CDR2 SASEGT. DNA for the CDR3: TGTGCCAGCAGAACCGCTAGCGGGAGGAGCTCTGGGGCCAACGTCCTGACTTTC. As protein: CASRTASGRSSGANVLTF.

In this sample, this clonotype turned up once. A much larger clone lies one base from this, so it may be a read error. The rearrangement links TRBV28 to TRBJ2-5, with D unresolved. CDR1 MDHEN and CDR2 SYDVKM come from the germline V gene. This CDR3 contains 14 residues. CDR3: CPSSLCQNQETQYF. In nucleotides, the CDR3 is TGTCCCAGCAGTTTATGCCAAAACCAAGAGACCCAGTACTTC.

This clonotype occurred many times. The chain combines TRBV12-3 or TRBV12-4 with TRBJ2-5; D may be TRBD1 or TRBD2 (5 bases each). The CDR3 is 15 residues long. Trimming stripped 6 bases from V and 1 base from J, with 15 bases between. CDR3 in DNA: TGTGCCAGCAGGGTAGAGGGACCTCTCCAAGAGACCCAGTACTTC. It is translated as CASRVEGPLQETQYF.

The V and J genes are TRBV6-2 or TRBV6-3 and TRBJ1-3; D gene ambiguous. CDR1 MNHEY and CDR2 SVGEGT come from the germline V gene. The CDR3 has 14 amino acids. With 2 bases removed from V and 2 bases from J, the gap between germline ends came to 7 bases. DNA of the CDR3: TGTGCCAGCAGTTACGGGGTTGCTGGAAACACCATATATTTT. Its protein is CASSYGVAGNTIYF.

This clonotype was observed many times. The chain carries TRBV15 and TRBJ2-5; D ambiguous. V was trimmed by 5 bases and J by 7 bases, leaving 11 bases between them. The CDR3 sequence is 12 residues long. The germline V gene has CDR1 LNHNV and CDR2 YYDKDF (reference sequence). The CDR3 bases are TGTGCCACCAGCTCTCACCGAGGGACCCAGTACTTC. This sequence encodes CATSSHRGTQYF.

This clonotype came up many times. The chain carries TRBV28 and TRBJ1-5; tentatively, D is TRBD1 (5 bases). The CDR3 spans 17 residues. Trimming took 3 bases from V and 5 from J, leaving 20 bases between them. Germline CDR1 MDHEN, CDR2 SYDVKM. CDR3 in DNA: TGTGCCAGCAGTTTTAAAAAGGGACGGGTGATCGATCAGCCCCAGCATTTT. It codes for CASSFKKGRVIDQPQHF.